This T cell receptor (beta chain) was recovered during a study of monozygotic twins with cystic fibrosis. Whole-study context: Libraries were built from 2.5 to 3.5 micrograms of fragmented DNA using 15 PCR cycles. Study findings and constraints: Monozygotic CF twin pairs shared significantly more nucleotide-identical clonotypes than unrelated CF individuals did.

Trimming pared 5 bases from V and 5 bases from J, leaving 15 bases between. The CDR3 is made up of 14 amino acids. Germline lookup yields CDR1 SGHVS and CDR2 FNYEAQ. Comments on this clone: Antigen unknown.

Data came from immunoSEQ multiplex PCR; TCRdb stores just in-frame clones and leaves some out. The sample lists around 26,000 clones; around 96% were seen once. The J gene is TRBJ2-5, the V gene TRBV7-6, with D tentatively TRBD2 (6 bases). The sequenced material came from blood. This sequence was found in a girl aged 2 to 10 with cystic fibrosis. Written as DNA, the CDR3 is TGTGCCAGCAGCATGGGCGGGGTGGGGGAGACCCAGTACTTC. Translation: CASSMGGVGETQYF.